Below are 3 T cell receptor beta chains sequenced from a single sample in a study of technical replicates of blood from a handful of donors. Some clones are missing from TCRdb's copy, which holds only in-frame ones; the method was immunoSEQ multiplex PCR. The sample carries about 64,000 clones, 65% to 90% recorded once. Specimen: PBMCs. All receptors derive from a human donor in good health. Some clones in this sample may be carry-over from other donors' samples.

The rearrangement uses TRBV9 and TRBJ2-3; D is ambiguous. The V end lost 0 bases, the J end lost 2 bases, and 7 bases lay between the germline ends. The CDR3 has 14 residues. Germline values: CDR1 SGDLS, CDR2 YYNGEE. The CDR3: CASSVALNTDTQYF. In nucleotides, the CDR3 is TGTGCCAGCAGCGTAGCCCTTAACACAGATACGCAGTATTTT.

The chain combines TRBV4-2 with TRBJ1-4; TRBD1 is a possible D gene (6 bases). Trimming cost V 6 bases and J 3 bases, with 11 bases left between them. The CDR3 has 14 amino acids. CDR1 is LGHNA and CDR2 is YNFKEQ in the germline V gene. The CDR3 sequence: CASRRGGANEKLFF. The CDR3 nucleotides read TGTGCCAGCAGGAGAGGGGGAGCTAATGAAAAACTGTTTTTT.

V is TRBV6-6 and J is TRBJ1-1; 8 nucleotides line up with TRBD1. The CDR3 is made up of 14 amino acids. Per germline, CDR1 MNHNY and CDR2 SVGAGI (reference sequence). Trimming cost V 6 bases and J 5 bases; bases outside gene matches: 8. CDR3 in DNA: TGTGCCAGCAGACCCGGACAGGGCAGAACTGAAGCTTTCTTT. This gives the protein CASRPGQGRTEAFF.